The 5 T cell receptor beta chains reported below all come from one sample, sequenced in a study of CD4 T cells in relation to SARS-CoV-2 and coronaviruses. Using immunoSEQ multiplex PCR, the repertoire was profiled, and TCRdb retains in-frame clones only, with some absent. The sample lists about 22,000 clones; 77% were seen once. These TCRs' antigens remain unknown. CD4+ T cells from unexposed donors were obtained before the COVID-19 pandemic (2011-2018). CD4+ T cells were isolated from the cells after around 10 days of culture. The specimen sequenced was CD4+ T cells from PBMCs, cultured in vitro. These receptors all come from a human donor in good health.

This chain uses TRBV12-5 with TRBJ2-6; 8 bases align to TRBD2. V lost 1 base to trimming and J lost 0 bases; unmatched junction nucleotides: 17. CDR3 length equals 22 residues. CDR1 and CDR2 (germline): LGHNT, FRNRAP. CDR3 sequence reads: CASGLALGGIAGIYSGANVLTF. CDR3 DNA: TGTGCTAGTGGTTTGGCCCTGGGCGGAATAGCGGGAATCTACTCTGGGGCCAACGTCCTGACTTTC.

The gene calls are TRBV19 and TRBJ1-2; no reliable D call. The CDR3 has 13 amino acids. V lost 1 base and J 3 bases, leaving 6 bases between the germline ends. Germline CDR1 reads LNHDA; CDR2 reads SQIVND (reference sequence). CDR3 protein: CASSIAGDYGYTF. In DNA, the CDR3 is TGTGCCAGTAGTATAGCCGGTGACTATGGCTACACCTTC. The full variable domain, completed using reference TRBV19 and TRBJ1-2, is DGGITQSPKYLFRKEGQNVTLSCEQNLNHDAMYWYRQDPGQGLRLIYYSQIVNDFQKGDIAEGYSVSREKKESFPLTVTSAQKNPTAFYLCASSIAGDYGYTFGSGTRLTVV.

The CDR3 loop reads CASSPGLAGGLGQFF. CDR3 coding DNA: TGCGCCAGCAGCCCGGGACTAGCGGGAGGGTTGGGGCAGTTCTTC. V usage is TRBV4-1 and J usage is TRBJ2-1; TRBD2 agrees at 16 bases. In germline, CDR1 is MGHRA, CDR2 YSYEKL. This CDR3 spans 15 amino acids. The V segment lost 4 bases and the J segment 12 bases; nucleotides outside the gene matches: 6.

The chain combines TRBV7-3 with TRBJ2-1; TRBD2 matches at 8 bases. V shed 1 base, J shed 10 bases, and the junction held 15 bases outside the gene matches. This CDR3 is 17 amino acids long. Germline V gene lookup returns CDR1 SGHTA and CDR2 FQGTGA. CDR3 loop: CASSLSPGGSGRGEQFF. CDR3 in DNA: TGTGCCAGCAGCTTAAGTCCTGGGGGCAGCGGGAGAGGAGAGCAGTTCTTC.

The chain combines TRBV30 with TRBJ2-7; D unclear. The germline CDR1 and CDR2 sequences are GTSNPN and SVGIG (reference sequence). Trimming took 1 base from V and 3 from J, leaving 10 bases between them. This CDR3 contains 13 residues. CDR3 in amino acids: CAWSAGWGYEQYF. The CDR3 nucleotides read TGTGCCTGGAGTGCCGGGTGGGGCTACGAGCAGTACTTC.